This T cell receptor beta chain was identified during a study of cytomegalovirus exposure and HLA in healthy donors. Study conclusions and caveats: Most subjects' HLA-A and HLA-B alleles were reportedly predicted from TCR beta sequences. In a later analysis, DRB1 alleles had the most associated TCRs; HLA-C alleles the fewest.

Primers for the PCR totalled 60 Vbeta and 13 Jbeta. Some clones are missing from TCRdb's copy, which holds only in-frame ones; the method was immunoSEQ multiplex PCR. The sample lists around 190,000 clones, 79% occurring once. A remark on this clone: Its antigen is not identified.

The source material was PBMCs. The clonotype comes from a woman under 30 in good health and CMV-seronegative.

In DNA, the CDR3 is TGTGCCACCAGCAGAGATCGGGACGGGAGAAACTATGGCTACACCTTC. The encoded protein is CATSRDRDGRNYGYTF. This sequence joins TRBV15 and TRBJ1-2, with TRBD1 as a possible D gene (5 bases). The CDR3 totals 16 residues. Germline V CDR1 and CDR2: LNHNV, YYDKDF (reference sequence). V was trimmed by 0 bases and J by 2 bases, leaving 13 bases between them.